The count of the clone carrying this TCR beta chain is one. What it binds is not known. The CDR3 is 15 amino acids. The trim removed 0 bases at V and 8 bases at J, leaving 6 bases unmatched. Germline lookup yields CDR1 MNHEY and CDR2 SMNVEV (reference sequence). The data belong to a study of OX40 agonist ivuxolimab in advanced cancers. Study details: Patients in dose escalation had liver, melanoma, kidney or head and neck cancers.

Some clones are missing from TCRdb's copy, which holds only in-frame ones; the method was immunoSEQ multiplex PCR. The profile shows tens of thousands of clones, approximately 89% of them singletons. General study points: Clonal expansion was among the lowest in partial responders at 0.1-3.0 mg/kg, especially CD8+.

Sequencing was performed on CD4+ or CD8+ T cells sorted from blood, taken in a trial of the OX40 agonist ivuxolimab. The J gene is TRBJ2-1, the V gene TRBV27; 8 bases align to TRBD2. The source is an adult with an advanced solid tumor such as melanoma, head and neck, liver or kidney cancer. The chain's CDR3 is CASSLSSGSVDEQFF. CDR3 nucleotides: TGTGCCAGCAGTTTATCCAGCGGGAGCGTAGATGAGCAGTTCTTC.